The 26 T cell receptor beta chains listed next were all sequenced from one sample in a study of T cells after yellow fever vaccination. TCRdb redid the calling of the 5' RACE reads with MiXCR, one entry per CDR3 protein. This sample has 450,000 to 650,000 distinct CDR3 sequences, with 21% found just once. The sample was PBMCs, taken about 21 days after the first yellow fever vaccination. The receptor source for this set is a man aged 18 to 29 who received the YFV17D yellow fever vaccine.

J is TRBJ2-3 and V is TRBV29-1, with D uncertain. Trimming removed 1 base at V and 0 bases at J, with 11 bases between. CDR3 length equals 15 residues. Germline V gives CDR1 SQVTM, CDR2 ANQGSEA. CDR3 bases: TGCAGCGTTGAAGGGTCAGCGACTAGCACAGATACGCAGTATTTT. Its protein product is CSVEGSATSTDTQYF.

This rearrangement joins TRBV6-2 or TRBV6-3 to TRBJ2-7; D not resolved. Germline lookup yields CDR1 MNHEY and CDR2 SVGEGT. CDR3 length: 14 residues. V shed 6 bases and J shed 2 bases, with 14 bases lying between them. The CDR3 DNA follows: TGTGCCAGCAGCCGCGACGGGCTCACCTACGAGCAGTACGTC. As protein: CASSRDGLTYEQYV.

This clonotype was counted at least ten times. This chain connects TRBV10-3 to TRBJ2-2, with D maybe TRBD2 (7 bases). The germline V gene has CDR1 ENHRY and CDR2 SYGVKD. The CDR3 has 15 amino acids. V lost 6 bases to trimming and J lost 3 bases, with 14 bases between them. The CDR3 reads CAIRGGGRDTGELFF. CDR3 sequence (DNA): TGTGCCATCAGGGGCGGGGGCCGGGACACCGGGGAGCTGTTTTTT.

Written as DNA, the CDR3 is TGTGCCAGCAGTTTCAGTGGTTTCACAGATACGCAGTATTTT. This encodes CASSFSGFTDTQYF. The chain carries TRBV28 and TRBJ2-3; D remains ambiguous. V was shortened by 3 bases and J by 2 bases, with 9 bases between the two germline ends. This CDR3 has 14 amino acids. The germline V gene has CDR1 MDHEN and CDR2 SYDVKM.

This clonotype was observed a few times. The chain uses TRBV6-1 and TRBJ2-3; 8 nucleotides match TRBD2. J lost 5 bases, V lost 7 bases, and 14 bases had no gene match. The V gene's germline CDR1 is MNHNS and CDR2 SASEGT. The CDR3 sequence is 16 residues long. The CDR3 reads CASKGDSGEGKDTQYF. As DNA, the CDR3 is TGTGCCAGCAAAGGGGATAGCGGGGAGGGGAAAGATACGCAGTATTTT.

For the CDR3, the DNA is TGCAGTCCGCAGGGGAGACTTGATTCACCCCTCCACTTT. It encodes CSPQGRLDSPLHF. J is TRBJ1-6 and V is TRBV20-1; the D gene is possibly TRBD1 (6 bases). CDR1 is DFQATT and CDR2 is SNEGSKA in the germline V gene (reference sequence). CDR3 size: 13 residues. V was clipped by 8 bases and J by 8 bases, with 16 bases between them.

This chain connects TRBV6-2 or TRBV6-3 to TRBJ2-1; tentatively, D is TRBD1 (6 bases). This CDR3 is 16 amino acids long. Looked up from germline, CDR1 is MNHEY and CDR2 is SVGEGT. V lost 2 bases to trimming and J lost 4 bases, with 15 bases between them. In nucleotides, the CDR3 is TGTGCCAGCAGTTACGAGGGACACGTTGGGTACAATGAGCAGTTCTTC. This gives the protein CASSYEGHVGYNEQFF.

The chain recombines TRBV10-3 with TRBJ2-1; perhaps TRBD1 as D (5 bases). The V gene's germline CDR1 is ENHRY and CDR2 SYGVKD. V was clipped by 4 bases and J by 8 bases, with 15 bases between them. The CDR3 extends over 14 amino acids. The CDR3 loop is CAISAAGNVYEQFF. DNA for the CDR3: TGTGCCATCAGTGCGGCAGGGAATGTGTATGAGCAGTTCTTC.

The gene calls are TRBV6-2 or TRBV6-3 and TRBJ2-5, with no clear D. The germline V and J ends were trimmed by 4 bases and 5 bases, with 17 bases remaining between them. Germline V gene data show CDR1 as MNHEY and CDR2 as SVGEGT. The CDR3 has 15 residues. CDR3: CASSSPPAEFETQYF. CDR3 nucleotide sequence: TGTGCCAGCAGTTCCCCTCCCGCCGAATTCGAGACCCAGTACTTC.

This clonotype has only a few counts. V and J are TRBV10-3 and TRBJ1-1; no clear D gene. Trimming took 10 bases from V and 1 from J, leaving 7 bases between them. Germline V gene lookup returns CDR1 ENHRY and CDR2 SYGVKD. The CDR3 totals 11 residues. The DNA of the CDR3 is TGTGCCACTTCGGGGAACACTGAAGCTTTCTTT. This encodes CATSGNTEAFF.

The rearrangement uses TRBV5-1 and TRBJ2-7; 7 bases are shared with TRBD1. Germline V gene lookup returns CDR1 SGHRS and CDR2 YFSETQ. V shed 4 bases, J shed 3 bases, and the junction held 4 bases outside the gene matches. CDR3 length equals 13 residues. For the CDR3, the DNA is TGCGCCAGCAGCGCCGGACAGGTCTACGAGCAGTACTTC. Translating it yields CASSAGQVYEQYF.

The rearrangement uses TRBV7-2 and TRBJ2-5, with TRBD2 matching 16 bases. Looked up from germline, CDR1 is SGHTA and CDR2 is FQGNSA. Trimming took 1 base from V and 3 from J; bases not matched to a gene: 2. The CDR3 has 17 amino acids. The CDR3 spells CASSLVGLAGGKETQYF. DNA for the CDR3: TGTGCCAGCAGCTTAGTGGGACTAGCGGGGGGGAAAGAGACCCAGTACTTC.

The CDR3 loop reads CASSVSPENTGELFF. CDR3 nucleotides: TGCGCCAGCAGCGTCTCCCCGGAGAACACCGGGGAGCTGTTTTTT. This chain links TRBV5-1 with TRBJ2-2; D unclear. V was pared by 4 bases and J by 1 base, with 11 bases between. This CDR3 is 15 amino acids long. Germline V gene lookup returns CDR1 SGHRS and CDR2 YFSETQ.

This clonotype was seen only a few times. This rearrangement joins TRBV13 to TRBJ1-4; TRBD1 might be the D (6 bases). CDR3 length equals 15 residues. From germline, CDR1 is PRHDT and CDR2 FYEKMQ (reference sequence). Trimming shortened V by 5 bases and J by 5 bases, and 15 bases separated the two germline ends. The CDR3 reads CASSLGGALNEKLFF. CDR3 coding DNA: TGTGCCAGCAGCCTCGGGGGGGCGTTAAATGAAAAACTGTTTTTT.

This clonotype was counted only a few times. The chain links TRBV12-3 or TRBV12-4 to TRBJ2-5, with D possibly TRBD1 on 5 matching bases. V gave up 4 bases and J gave up 0 bases, with 12 bases separating them. The CDR3 totals 15 residues. The CDR3 sequence is CASSSFLGDQETQYF. As DNA, the CDR3 is TGTGCCAGCAGTTCCTTTCTAGGGGACCAAGAGACCCAGTACTTC.

This chain connects TRBV20-1 to TRBJ2-7, with TRBD2 matching over 8 bases. V dropped 4 bases and J dropped 2; count of bases not matched to a gene: 4. The CDR3 consists of 13 residues. Germline loops: CDR1 DFQATT, CDR2 SNEGSKA (reference sequence). As DNA, the CDR3 is TGCAGTGCTAACGGGGGGGCAACCTACGAGCAGTACTTC. Translation: CSANGGATYEQYF.

This clonotype was recorded only once. The J gene is TRBJ2-2, the V gene TRBV6-2 or TRBV6-3; TRBD2 is a possible D gene (6 bases). The CDR3 spans 15 residues. Looked up from germline, CDR1 is MNHEY and CDR2 is SVGEGT. V was trimmed by 2 bases and J by 6 bases, leaving 13 bases between them. The CDR3 is CASSYRRDPSGELFF. CDR3 nucleotide sequence: TGTGCCAGCAGTTACAGGAGGGACCCCTCCGGGGAGCTGTTTTTT.

The chain uses TRBV6-6 and TRBJ1-6; TRBD1 matches 7 bases. This CDR3 contains 13 residues. V lost 11 bases and J lost 8; bases outside the gene matches: 9. Germline CDR1 and CDR2: MNHNY and SVGAGI (reference sequence). The CDR3 sequence is CAGATGRHSPLHF. As DNA, the CDR3 is TGTGCCGGAGCGACAGGGAGGCATTCACCCCTCCACTTT.

CDR3 sequence: CASSGRQGGELFF. CDR3 nucleotides: TGTGCCAGCAGTGGAAGACAGGGAGGGGAGCTGTTTTTT. This chain joins TRBV2 and TRBJ2-2; 7 positions agree with TRBD1. This CDR3 is 13 amino acids long. Germline loops: CDR1 SNHLY, CDR2 FYNNEI. The J segment lost 8 bases and the V segment lost 4 bases, leaving 4 bases of the junction unmatched. Looking up the rest from reference TRBV2 and TRBJ2-2 gives the full variable domain: EPEVTQTPSHQVTQMGQEVILRCVPISNHLYFYWYRQILGQKVEFLVSFYNNEISEKSEIFDDQFSVERPDGSNFTLKIRSTKLEDSAMYFCASSGRQGGELFFGEGSRLTVL.

The chain joins TRBV12-3 or TRBV12-4 to TRBJ1-2, with a weak D call TRBD1 (5 bases). Trimming cost V 5 bases and J 5 bases, with 12 bases left between them. The CDR3 loop spans 13 amino acids. CDR3 region: CASSRDGKYGYTF. The CDR3 nucleotides read TGTGCCAGCAGTCGGGACGGAAAATATGGCTACACCTTC.

This clonotype turned up a few times. V usage is TRBV6-1 and J usage is TRBJ2-5; 12 nucleotides align to TRBD2. The V gene's germline CDR1 is MNHNS and CDR2 SASEGT. Trimming cost V 7 bases and J 3 bases; bases outside gene matches: 3. This CDR3 contains 14 residues. CDR3 in amino acids: CASTSGGAEETQYF. In nucleotides, the CDR3 is TGTGCCAGCACTAGCGGGGGGGCCGAAGAGACCCAGTACTTC.

This clonotype showed up just a few times. This chain uses TRBV5-1 with TRBJ2-5; D is possibly TRBD2 (6 bases). The ends were cut back, 10 bases at V and 5 bases at J, with 21 bases in the middle. CDR1 SGHRS and CDR2 YFSETQ come from the germline V gene. The CDR3 is 14 amino acids. The DNA of the CDR3 is TGCGCCGGGAGCCTGGGGGGATTGATGGAGACCCAGTACTTC. Protein product: CAGSLGGLMETQYF. Full variable domain (rest looked up from reference TRBV5-1 and TRBJ2-5): KAGVTQTPRYLIKTRGQQVTLSCSPISGHRSVSWYQQTPGQGLQFLFEYFSETQRNKGNFPGRFSGRQFSNSRSEMNVSTLELGDSALYLCAGSLGGLMETQYFGPGTRLLVL.

This clonotype was counted between two and nine times. This chain uses TRBV9 with TRBJ1-5, with D unclear. V shed 3 bases and J shed 2 bases, with 9 bases lying between them. Germline V gene lookup returns CDR1 SGDLS and CDR2 YYNGEE. The CDR3 is 14 residues long. This CDR3 reads CASSAGRGNQPQHF. In DNA, the CDR3 is TGTGCCAGCAGCGCGGGTCGAGGCAATCAGCCCCAGCATTTT.

This clonotype was seen a handful of times. The CDR3 DNA reads as TGCGCCAGCAGCTCCGGACAGGTGAAAAACATTCAGTACTTC. This encodes CASSSGQVKNIQYF. The chain has TRBV5-1 and TRBJ2-4, with 7 bases fitting TRBD1. The CDR3 has 14 residues. V dropped 3 bases and J dropped 4; count of bases not matched to a gene: 4. The germline V gene has CDR1 SGHRS and CDR2 YFSETQ.

This chain uses TRBV20-1 with TRBJ2-3; 8 nucleotides agree with TRBD1. The CDR3 contains 15 residues. V shed 6 bases and J 0 bases; nucleotides not matched to a gene: 8. Germline V gene sequence: CDR1 DFQATT, CDR2 SNEGSKA (reference sequence). CDR3 coding DNA: TGCAGTGCAAGTCCGGGACAGGCTAGCACAGATACGCAGTATTTT. Encoded protein: CSASPGQASTDTQYF.

V is TRBV12-3 or TRBV12-4 and J is TRBJ1-2; D unclear. The CDR3 is made up of 14 amino acids. Trimming stripped 2 bases from V and 2 bases from J, with 9 bases between. The CDR3 coding sequence is TGTGCCAGCAGTTTATCTCCCAGGAACTATGGCTACACCTTC. Translated: CASSLSPRNYGYTF.